The T cell receptor (beta chain) described here comes from a study of T cells in Graves' hyperthyroidism and ophthalmopathy. V shed 5 bases and J shed 0 bases, with 5 bases lying between them. CDR1 is ENHRY, CDR2 SYGVKD, per germline. This CDR3 contains 13 residues. Not enrolled were patients with uncontrolled infection, other autoimmune disease, pregnancy or lactation. Diagnostic decisions used clinical symptoms, serum thyroxine and TRAb, thyroid ultrasound and orbital computed tomography. Points from the study as a whole: Ophthalmopathy and stable hyperthyroidism were told apart by a 13 V-J model. Clonotypes that were expanded in thyroid above 0.001 mostly appeared in blood too.

Template material for amplifying TCR beta CDR3 regions consisted of RNA transcripts. With the HTBI primer set, the TCR CDR3 went through a first round of RT-PCR. TCRdb analysed the multiplex PCR reads with MiXCR anew, one entry per CDR3 protein. Among some 690,000 distinct CDR3 sequences listed, 15% to 20% were seen once. To note about this clonotype: Its cognate antigen is unknown.

This chain connects TRBV10-3 to TRBJ2-1; the D is unclear. The sequencing input was blood. This TCR derives from a man aged 50 or older with Graves' hyperthyroidism. CDR3 in DNA: TGTGCCATCAGTCCCCCCTCCTACAATGAGCAGTTCTTC. As protein: CAISPPSYNEQFF.